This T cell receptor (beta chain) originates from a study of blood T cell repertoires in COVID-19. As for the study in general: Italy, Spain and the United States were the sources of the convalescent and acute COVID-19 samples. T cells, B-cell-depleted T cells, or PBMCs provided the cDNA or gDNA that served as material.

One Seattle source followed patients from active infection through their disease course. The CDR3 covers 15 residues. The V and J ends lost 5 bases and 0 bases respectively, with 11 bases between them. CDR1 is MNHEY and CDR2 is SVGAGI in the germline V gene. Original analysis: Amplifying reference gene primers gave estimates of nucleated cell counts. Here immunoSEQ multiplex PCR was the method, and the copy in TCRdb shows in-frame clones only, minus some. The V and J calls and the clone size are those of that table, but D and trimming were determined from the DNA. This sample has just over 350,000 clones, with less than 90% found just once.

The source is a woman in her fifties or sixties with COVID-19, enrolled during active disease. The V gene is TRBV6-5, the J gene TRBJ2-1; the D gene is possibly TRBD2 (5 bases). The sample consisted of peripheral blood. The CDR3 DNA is TGTGCCAGCAGTCCAACTAGTCGCTCCTACAATGAGCAGTTCTTC. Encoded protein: CASSPTSRSYNEQFF.